This T cell receptor beta chain was obtained from a study of cytotoxic CD8 clonotypes in ibrutinib-treated CLL. Sequenced by immunoSEQ multiplex PCR; TCRdb stores in-frame clones only, minus some. The sample lists more than 110,000 clones, less than 95% seen once, with 10% to 14% in the top ten. V lost 0 bases, J lost 7 bases, and 5 bases lay in between. This CDR3 has 12 residues. Germline V gene sequence: CDR1 SGDLS, CDR2 YYNGEE. Genomic DNA for TCR beta libraries, roughly 2.1 micrograms, came from cryopreserved PBMCs. The chain has TRBV9 and TRBJ2-1; D uncertain. Sequencing used PBMCs, obtained after 12 months of ibrutinib treatment. The TCR comes from a human donor with chronic lymphocytic leukemia. Here the CDR3 reads CASSVVANEQFF. Written as DNA, the CDR3 is TGTGCCAGCAGCGTAGTCGCGAATGAGCAGTTCTTC.